A single sample gave rise to the 29 T cell receptor beta chains below, sequenced in a study of immune heterogeneity within non-small cell lung tumors. It was a multiplex PCR that amplified TCR beta CDR3, with 32 V and 13 J primers. MiXCR was run by TCRdb on the multiplex PCR reads, yielding one entry per CDR3 protein. The sample has around 29,000 distinct CDR3 sequences; around 26% are singletons. Genomic DNA from bulk tumor acted as the template, and 600 ng was loaded per sample. Several biopsies per primary tumor were taken during surgery, spaced as far apart as possible. The cohort was untreated, with newly diagnosed non-small cell lung cancer undergoing curative surgery. The sample was lung tumor tissue. These receptors originate from a man aged 35-49 years with non-small cell lung cancer.

A word on this clonotype: A read error may be the cause here, since a much bigger clone is one base away. The chain recombines TRBV20-1 with TRBJ2-7; 7 nucleotides align to TRBD1. The CDR3 loop spans 13 amino acids. In germline, CDR1 is DFQATT, CDR2 SNEGSKA (reference sequence). CDR3 region: CTASGQNFYEQYF. The CDR3 region has the DNA TGCACTGCCTCGGGACAGAATTTCTACGAGCAGTACTTC.

This clonotype was seen ten or more times. J is TRBJ2-1 and V is TRBV7-9; 7 bases line up with TRBD2. Germline assignment: CDR1 SEHNR and CDR2 FQNEAQ (reference sequence). Trimming at V came to 0 bases and at J to 6 bases, leaving 2 bases not matched to a gene. The CDR3 covers 14 residues. This CDR3 is CASSLAGGPNEQFF. The CDR3 nucleotides are TGTGCCAGCAGCTTAGCGGGAGGGCCCAATGAGCAGTTCTTC.

This clonotype ranks as medium-sized. J is TRBJ1-5 and V is TRBV2; TRBD1 agrees at 9 bases. With V trimmed by 7 bases and J by 6 bases, 7 bases remained unmatched. CDR1 and CDR2 from the germline V gene are SNHLY and FYNNEI. The CDR3 has 14 residues. Here the CDR3 DNA reads TGTGCCAGCACCCCGGACAGGGGTGGTCAGCCCCAGCATTTT. Protein product: CASTPDRGGQPQHF.

The rearrangement joins TRBV27 to TRBJ2-4; TRBD2 matches at 9 bases. V lost 5 bases to trimming and J lost 6 bases; unmatched junction nucleotides: 20. This CDR3 is 19 amino acids long. The V gene's germline CDR1 is MNHEY and CDR2 SMNVEV (reference sequence). The CDR3 coding sequence is TGTGCCAGCAGTCGACCCGGGACTAGCCTACCCTCTGGTGGAAACATTCAGTACTTC. Its translation is CASSRPGTSLPSGGNIQYF.

This clonotype has more than one count but fewer than ten. The rearrangement joins TRBV2 to TRBJ1-3; the match to TRBD1 covers 7 bases. Trimming took 8 bases from V and 4 from J; bases not matched to a gene: 5. Germline loops: CDR1 SNHLY, CDR2 FYNNEI. CDR3 length equals 13 residues. CDR3 region: CASLDRAGNTIYF. Written as DNA, the CDR3 is TGTGCCAGCCTAGACAGGGCCGGAAACACCATATATTTT.

This sequence joins TRBV5-6 and TRBJ2-2; no firm D call. Germline V gene lookup returns CDR1 SGHDT and CDR2 YYEEEE. V lost 5 bases and J lost 4, with 12 bases in between. The CDR3 consists of 14 residues. CDR3 amino acids: CASSPGLLTGELFF. The CDR3 DNA sequence: TGTGCCAGCAGTCCGGGCCTCCTCACCGGGGAGCTGTTTTTT.

This clonotype was observed a handful of times. This chain links TRBV3-1 with TRBJ1-1; D is perhaps TRBD1 (5 bases). Germline values: CDR1 LGHDT, CDR2 YNNKEL (reference sequence). V was clipped by 1 base and J by 4 bases, with 10 bases between them. The CDR3 sequence is 14 residues long. This CDR3 reads CASSQGVRGTEAFF. CDR3 nucleotides: TGTGCCAGCAGCCAAGGGGTAAGGGGCACTGAAGCTTTCTTT.

The chain links TRBV2 to TRBJ1-1; possibly TRBD1 for D (6 bases). The ends were cut back, 3 bases at V and 0 bases at J, with 11 bases in the middle. CDR1 and CDR2 from the germline V gene are SNHLY and FYNNEI. The CDR3 covers 15 residues. CDR3 in amino acids: CASSDKGEVNTEAFF. The CDR3 DNA reads as TGTGCCAGCAGTGATAAGGGGGAGGTGAACACTGAAGCTTTCTTT.

Many counts were recorded for this clonotype. The rearrangement joins TRBV11-2 to TRBJ2-1; TRBD2 agrees at 12 bases. Trimming at V came to 5 bases and at J to 9 bases, leaving 8 bases not matched to a gene. The germline V gene encodes CDR1 SGHAT and CDR2 FQNNGV. The CDR3 runs to 15 residues. This chain's CDR3 is CASSLRLAGAIEQFF. DNA for the CDR3: TGTGCCAGCAGCCTACGACTAGCGGGAGCAATTGAGCAGTTCTTC.

The V call is TRBV20-1, the J call TRBJ2-1; tentatively, D is TRBD2 (6 bases). Deletions cut 0 bases from V and 2 bases from J, with 11 bases between. There are 15 residues in the CDR3. Germline V gene lookup returns CDR1 DFQATT and CDR2 SNEGSKA (reference sequence). This chain's CDR3 is CSARDPGGTYNEQFF. In DNA form, the CDR3 reads TGCAGTGCTAGAGATCCCGGCGGGACCTACAATGAGCAGTTCTTC.

The rearrangement uses TRBV11-3 and TRBJ2-1; D might be TRBD2 (6 bases). Between the trimmed V and J ends, which lost 3 bases and 0 bases, there was a span of 12 bases. Germline CDR1 is SGHNT and CDR2 is YENEEA. This CDR3 has 16 amino acids. CDR3 DNA sequence: TGTGCCAGCAGCTTCGGGGGTATCAGCTCCTACAATGAGCAGTTCTTC. This translates into CASSFGGISSYNEQFF.

The chain joins TRBV29-1 to TRBJ2-6, with 7 bases that match TRBD2. The CDR3 consists of 14 residues. With V trimmed by 7 bases and J by 2 bases, 5 bases remained unmatched. Germline CDR1 and CDR2: SQVTM and ANQGSEA. In DNA, the CDR3 is TGCAGCGCTGGGGGGGGGGCTGGGGCCAACGTCCTGACTTTC. It translates to CSAGGGAGANVLTF.

The table lists this clonotype with many counts. This chain links TRBV11-3 with TRBJ2-7; weak D call: TRBD2 (6 bases). The germline V and J ends were trimmed by 2 bases and 7 bases, with 12 bases remaining between them. The CDR3 is made up of 13 amino acids. Germline V CDR1 and CDR2: SGHNT, YENEEA. The CDR3 DNA reads TGTGCCAGCAGCTTATTCGGGGGTTTGGAGCAGTACTTC. Protein sequence: CASSLFGGLEQYF.

The J gene is TRBJ2-1, the V gene TRBV11-3; 8 nucleotides match TRBD2. Per the germline V gene, CDR1 is SGHNT and CDR2 is YENEEA. The CDR3 contains 16 residues. V trimming: 6 bases; J trimming: 6 bases; junction bases outside the gene matches: 13. For the CDR3, the DNA is TGTGCCAGCAGATCCGGTATCGGGAGGGGGTTCAATGAGCAGTTCTTC. Translating gives CASRSGIGRGFNEQFF.

This clonotype showed up many times. The chain uses TRBV19 and TRBJ2-3; 7 bases align to TRBD2. CDR3 size: 14 residues. CDR1 is LNHDA and CDR2 is SQIVND in the germline V gene (reference sequence). The V segment lost 9 bases and the J segment 0 bases; nucleotides outside the gene matches: 6. CDR3 loop: CASRLSGSTDTQYF. CDR3 coding DNA: TGTGCCAGCCGCCTTAGCGGGAGCACAGATACGCAGTATTTT.

This clonotype was seen a few times. This chain joins TRBV7-9 and TRBJ2-7; D is ambiguous. V lost 0 bases and J 2 bases, leaving 5 bases between the germline ends. The CDR3 extends over 13 amino acids. CDR1 and CDR2 (germline): SEHNR, FQNEAQ (reference sequence). The CDR3 DNA follows: TGTGCCAGCAGCTTAGCAGGGACCTACGAGCAGTACTTC. Its translation is CASSLAGTYEQYF.

Points on this clonotype: This may be a read error: a much more frequent sequence differs by one nucleotide. The chain couples TRBV19 to TRBJ1-2; 8 positions match TRBD1. CDR1 is LNHDA and CDR2 is SQIVND in the germline V gene (reference sequence). This CDR3 has 16 residues. CDR3 amino acids: CPSSPEGIDRGGGYTF. The CDR3 nucleotides read TGTCCCAGTAGTCCGGAGGGGATAGACAGGGGAGGTGGCTACACCTTC.

This clonotype showed up many times. The J gene is TRBJ2-7, the V gene TRBV11-2; 9 positions agree with TRBD1. The CDR3 length is 16 residues. Germline assignment: CDR1 SGHAT and CDR2 FQNNGV. J lost 0 bases, V lost 5 bases, and 8 bases had no gene match. The CDR3 spells CASSRTSTGGSYEQYF. The CDR3 nucleotides are TGTGCCAGCAGCCGGACTTCGACAGGGGGCTCCTACGAGCAGTACTTC.

Worth noting for this clonotype: Since a much larger clone is just one base distant, this may be a read error. The genes are TRBV10-3 and TRBJ1-1, with 8 bases identical to TRBD1. Germline V gene lookup returns CDR1 ENHRY and CDR2 SYGVKD. The CDR3 spans 13 residues. The DNA of the CDR3 is TGTTCCACCAAAGGACAGGGGAACACTGAAGCTTTCTTT. Its translation is CSTKGQGNTEAFF.

V gene TRBV29-1 combines with J gene TRBJ1-4, with D unclear. Trimming removed 1 base from V and 0 bases from J, with 12 bases in between. This CDR3 is built from 16 residues. Germline V CDR1 and CDR2: SQVTM, ANQGSEA. CDR3 protein: CSVEGGPESTNEKLFF. The CDR3 region has the DNA TGCAGCGTTGAAGGCGGTCCAGAGTCAACTAATGAAAAACTGTTTTTT.

As to this clonotype: A much larger clone lies a single base off, so this may be a read error. The chain combines TRBV15 with TRBJ2-7; the D gene is possibly TRBD2 (5 bases). This CDR3 has 16 amino acids. CDR1 and CDR2 (germline): LNHNV, YYDKDF (reference sequence). V was cut by 0 bases and J by 3 bases, with 15 bases left in between. The CDR3 here is CATSRDIRDPNYEQYF. DNA of the CDR3: TGTGCCACCAGCAGAGATATACGGGATCCAAACTACGAGCAGTACTTC.

The rearrangement uses TRBV7-9 and TRBJ2-5; TRBD2 might be the D (7 bases). Deletions cut 8 bases from V and 5 bases from J, with 15 bases between. Germline V gene sequence: CDR1 SEHNR, CDR2 FQNEAQ (reference sequence). This CDR3 comprises 13 residues. CDR3 DNA sequence: TGTGCCAGCTCGAGGGGGGGTTGGGAGACCCAGTACTTC. Translating gives CASSRGGWETQYF.

This clonotype has a count of ten or more. V is TRBV12-3 or TRBV12-4 and J is TRBJ1-5, with no clear D. This CDR3 has 14 amino acids. The ends were cut back, 3 bases at V and 2 bases at J, with 8 bases in the middle. Here the CDR3 reads CASSFLLGNQPQHF. The CDR3 bases are TGTGCCAGCAGTTTTCTTTTGGGCAATCAGCCCCAGCATTTT.

This clonotype was detected ten times or more. This chain joins TRBV28 and TRBJ2-1; 9 bases are a match to TRBD2. V lost 0 bases, J lost 7 bases, and 7 bases stayed unmatched. This CDR3 contains 16 residues. CDR1 and CDR2 from the germline V gene are MDHEN and SYDVKM. CDR3 DNA sequence: TGTGCCAGCAGTTTATGGAGGGCGGGAGGGGGAAATGAGCAGTTCTTC. Residues: CASSLWRAGGGNEQFF.

This sequence joins TRBV9 and TRBJ2-1; no clear D gene. Germline CDR1 SGDLS, CDR2 YYNGEE. The CDR3 is made up of 15 amino acids. The ends were cut back, 0 bases at V and 1 base at J, with 8 bases in the middle. The chain's CDR3 is CASSVDTPSYNEQFF. The CDR3 DNA is TGTGCCAGCAGCGTAGATACTCCTTCCTACAATGAGCAGTTCTTC.

J is TRBJ2-5 and V is TRBV28; TRBD2 might be the D (6 bases). V was clipped by 2 bases and J by 10 bases, with 14 bases between them. The CDR3 is made up of 13 amino acids. The germline CDR1 and CDR2 sequences are MDHEN and SYDVKM. Written as DNA, the CDR3 is TGTGCCAGCAGTTTAACTCAGGTGCGGGACCAGTACTTC. Encoded protein: CASSLTQVRDQYF.

In regard to this clonotype: It may be a read error: a sequence one base away is much more abundant. The CDR3 DNA is TGTGCCAGCAGCTGGGTATTTAATTCACCCCTCCACTTT. Translating gives CASSWVFNSPLHF. The genes are TRBV11-2 and TRBJ1-6; D gene unclear. The CDR3 is 13 residues long. CDR1 and CDR2 (germline): SGHAT, FQNNGV. V gave up 4 bases and J gave up 6 bases, with 7 bases separating them.

On this clonotype itself: This may arise from a read error, as a much more abundant clone is one base away. This chain links TRBV6-1 with TRBJ1-6, with D possibly matching TRBD1 (6 bases). This CDR3 is built from 14 residues. In germline, CDR1 is MNHNS, CDR2 SASEGT. The CDR3, as DNA: TGTGCCAGCAGAGGGGGGGTGATTAATTCACTCCTCCACTTT. It yields the protein CASRGGVINSLLHF.

The V call is TRBV6-1, the J call TRBJ2-2; 7 bases agree with TRBD1. Unmatched junction bases numbered 4, after V lost 6 bases and J lost 6 bases. There are 13 residues in the CDR3. Looked up from germline, CDR1 is MNHNS and CDR2 is SASEGT. The CDR3: CASRDRVAGELFF. DNA of the CDR3: TGTGCCAGCAGAGACAGGGTCGCCGGGGAGCTGTTTTTT.